The rows below give T cell receptor beta chains drawn from one sample of a study of glioma-infiltrating T cells. TCRdb re-called the multiplex PCR reads with MiXCR, one entry per CDR3 protein. The sample contains tens of thousands of distinct CDR3 sequences, about 25% of which appear only once. Sequenced input: glioma tissue, nonneoplastic brain tissue, or PBMCs (not recorded which). These receptors all stem from a human donor with low-grade glioma or glioblastoma, undergoing nonglioma brain surgery, or in good health (not recorded which). The CDR3 runs from the conserved cysteine through the conserved F or W. The D gene is left open where the match is weak. Clone size is shown for a subset of rows, as once, few, many or a class of expanded clone.

V gene: TRBV20-1; J gene: TRBJ2-3; D gene: TRBD2; clone size: -; CDR3 protein: CSAQTGGGTDTQYF; CDR3 DNA: TGCAGTGCTCAGACGGGGGGAGGCACAGATACGCAGTATTTT
V gene: TRBV20-1; J gene: TRBJ2-1; D gene: TRBD2; clone size: many; CDR3 protein: CSAPPGGAGVGYNEQFF; CDR3 DNA: TGCAGTGCTCCCCCCGGGGGAGCGGGAGTGGGTTACAATGAGCAGTTCTTC
V gene: TRBV6-5; J gene: TRBJ2-3; D gene: -; clone size: -; CDR3 protein: CASSYSGSTDTQYF; CDR3 DNA: TGTGCCAGCAGTTACTCAGGTAGCACAGATACGCAGTATTTT
V gene: TRBV20-1; J gene: TRBJ2-1; D gene: TRBD2; clone size: -; CDR3 protein: CSAHKGTSGRNEQFF; CDR3 DNA: TGCAGTGCTCATAAAGGGACTAGCGGGAGAAATGAGCAGTTCTTC
V gene: TRBV5-5; J gene: TRBJ1-1; D gene: -; clone size: few; CDR3 protein: CASSLEPLNTEAFF; CDR3 DNA: TGTGCCAGCAGCTTGGAACCCTTGAACACTGAAGCTTTCTTT
V gene: TRBV12-3/TRBV12-4; J gene: TRBJ1-2; D gene: -; clone size: many; CDR3 protein: CASSQTGLLTADYTF; CDR3 DNA: TGTGCCAGCAGTCAGACGGGACTCCTCACCGCCGACTACACCTTC
V gene: TRBV4-1; J gene: TRBJ2-3; D gene: TRBD2; clone size: many; CDR3 protein: CASSQGLAGTDTQYF; CDR3 DNA: TGCGCCAGCAGCCAAGGACTAGCGGGGACAGATACGCAGTATTTT
V gene: TRBV20-1; J gene: TRBJ2-1; D gene: TRBD1; clone size: -; CDR3 protein: CSAGDGSRDRGHEQFF; CDR3 DNA: TGCAGTGCTGGAGACGGATCCCGGGACAGGGGCCATGAGCAGTTCTTC
V gene: TRBV6-1; J gene: TRBJ2-1; D gene: TRBD1; clone size: many; CDR3 protein: CASSNLAWTGLNEQFF; CDR3 DNA: TGTGCCAGCAGTAACCTAGCCTGGACAGGGTTAAATGAGCAGTTCTTC
V gene: TRBV5-4; J gene: TRBJ2-7; D gene: TRBD2; clone size: many; CDR3 protein: CASSSNAGVEGEQYF; CDR3 DNA: TGTGCCAGCAGCTCAAATGCGGGAGTTGAGGGCGAGCAGTACTTC
V gene: TRBV6-1; J gene: TRBJ2-5; D gene: -; clone size: -; CDR3 protein: CASSSKHPNQETQYF; CDR3 DNA: TGTGCCAGCAGTTCCAAACATCCCAACCAAGAGACCCAGTACTTC
V gene: TRBV12-3/TRBV12-4; J gene: TRBJ2-2; D gene: -; clone size: few; CDR3 protein: CAIDTGELFF; CDR3 DNA: TGTGCCATTGACACCGGGGAGCTGTTTTTT
V gene: TRBV20-1; J gene: TRBJ2-7; D gene: TRBD1; clone size: many; CDR3 protein: CSAYKTGTGSYEQYF; CDR3 DNA: TGCAGTGCCTACAAAACCGGGACAGGGTCCTACGAGCAGTACTTC
V gene: TRBV6-1; J gene: TRBJ2-7; D gene: TRBD1; clone size: many; CDR3 protein: CASSDPGTASSYEQYF; CDR3 DNA: TGTGCCAGCAGTGACCCGGGGACAGCGAGCTCCTACGAGCAGTACTTC
V gene: TRBV2; J gene: TRBJ1-5; D gene: -; clone size: many; CDR3 protein: CASKMEEGTNQPQHF; CDR3 DNA: TGTGCCAGCAAGATGGAGGAGGGTACCAATCAGCCCCAGCATTTT